The rows below give T cell receptor beta chains drawn from one sample of a study of OX40 agonist ivuxolimab in advanced cancers. Sequenced by immunoSEQ multiplex PCR; TCRdb stores in-frame clones only, minus some. The sample lists 90,000 to 100,000 clones, approximately 90% occurring once. Specimen: CD4+ or CD8+ T cells sorted from blood, collected in a trial of the OX40 agonist ivuxolimab. The source of these receptors is an adult with an advanced solid tumor such as melanoma, head and neck, liver or kidney cancer. CDR3s include the opening cysteine and the closing phenylalanine or tryptophan. Each record gives: CDR3 length, J gene, V gene, D gene, clone size, CDR3 DNA, CDR3 protein. The D gene is left open where the match is weak. Part of the rows lack a size; the others show once, few, many or a class for expanded clones.

cdr3_length: 13; j_call: TRBJ2-7; v_call: TRBV27; d_call: -; clone_size: -; cdr3_nt: TGTGCCAGCAGTTCTGGGCAGGGGTTCCATCCGTACTTC; cdr3_aa: CASSSGQGFHPYF
cdr3_length: 15; j_call: TRBJ2-7; v_call: TRBV28; d_call: TRBD2; clone_size: -; cdr3_nt: TGTGCCAGCAGTCCCGGACTAGGGAGAGACCGGGAGCAGTACTTC; cdr3_aa: CASSPGLGRDREQYF
cdr3_length: 14; j_call: TRBJ2-3; v_call: TRBV9; d_call: -; clone_size: -; cdr3_nt: TGTGCCAGCAGCGCCGGACTGGCAACAGATACGCAGTATTTT; cdr3_aa: CASSAGLATDTQYF
cdr3_length: 15; j_call: TRBJ2-7; v_call: TRBV9; d_call: TRBD1; clone_size: once; cdr3_nt: TGTGCCAGCAGTAGGGACAGGGGTGAAAGCTACGAGCAGTACTTC; cdr3_aa: CASSRDRGESYEQYF
cdr3_length: 15; j_call: TRBJ2-7; v_call: TRBV28; d_call: TRBD1; clone_size: -; cdr3_nt: TGTGCCAGCAGTACCATGGACAGGGGGCGCGACAAGCAGTACTTC; cdr3_aa: CASSTMDRGRDKQYF
cdr3_length: 15; j_call: TRBJ1-2; v_call: TRBV6-5; d_call: -; clone_size: -; cdr3_nt: TGTGCCAGCAGTTACTCGAGGGGAGGACTATATGGCTACACCTTC; cdr3_aa: CASSYSRGGLYGYTF
cdr3_length: 12; j_call: TRBJ1-6; v_call: TRBV6-5; d_call: -; clone_size: few; cdr3_nt: TGTGCCAGCAGGCAGGGAACAGGGAAGAGCCACTTT; cdr3_aa: CASRQGTGKSHF
cdr3_length: 13; j_call: TRBJ1-6; v_call: TRBV4-3; d_call: -; clone_size: -; cdr3_nt: TGCGCCAGCAGCCAAGTACAGGATTCACCCCTCCACTTT; cdr3_aa: CASSQVQDSPLHF
cdr3_length: 14; j_call: TRBJ1-1; v_call: TRBV7-2; d_call: -; clone_size: -; cdr3_nt: TGTGCCAGCACCATAGACGCTAGAAACACTGAAGCTTTCTTT; cdr3_aa: CASTIDARNTEAFF
cdr3_length: 15; j_call: TRBJ1-3; v_call: TRBV10-3; d_call: -; clone_size: -; cdr3_nt: TGTGCCATCAGTGAGGACGACAGCTCTGGAAACACCATATATTTT; cdr3_aa: CAISEDDSSGNTIYF
cdr3_length: 13; j_call: TRBJ1-2; v_call: TRBV25-1; d_call: -; clone_size: once; cdr3_nt: TGTGCCAGCAGTGAGGGGGGCCCCCTTGGCTACACCTTC; cdr3_aa: CASSEGGPLGYTF
cdr3_length: 12; j_call: TRBJ2-7; v_call: TRBV2; d_call: -; clone_size: -; cdr3_nt: TGTGCCAGCAGCGTCGGGGGACTCGAGCAGTACTTC; cdr3_aa: CASSVGGLEQYF
cdr3_length: 14; j_call: TRBJ1-1; v_call: TRBV5-4; d_call: -; clone_size: -; cdr3_nt: TGTGCCAGCAGCTCCTCGGGCCCCGAAACTGAAGCTTTCTTT; cdr3_aa: CASSSSGPETEAFF
cdr3_length: 14; j_call: TRBJ1-2; v_call: TRBV5-1; d_call: TRBD1; clone_size: -; cdr3_nt: TGCGCCAGCAGCCCTCCGACAGGGGGCTATGGCTACACCTTC; cdr3_aa: CASSPPTGGYGYTF
cdr3_length: 12; j_call: TRBJ1-1; v_call: TRBV29-1; d_call: -; clone_size: -; cdr3_nt: TGCAGCGTCGAGCGAGGAGGCACTGAAGCTTTCTTT; cdr3_aa: CSVERGGTEAFF
cdr3_length: 16; j_call: TRBJ2-7; v_call: TRBV9; d_call: -; clone_size: -; cdr3_nt: TGTGCCAGCAGCGTAGGCAGAGGACTTAGCTCCTACGAGCAGTACTTC; cdr3_aa: CASSVGRGLSSYEQYF
cdr3_length: 14; j_call: TRBJ1-2; v_call: TRBV7-9; d_call: -; clone_size: -; cdr3_nt: TGTGCCAGCAGCCTAAGCAGCTCTAACTATGGCTACACCTTC; cdr3_aa: CASSLSSSNYGYTF
cdr3_length: 14; j_call: TRBJ2-3; v_call: TRBV7-2; d_call: TRBD2; clone_size: -; cdr3_nt: TGTGCCAGCAGCTTAGCGCGGGATAGCGGGACGCAGTATTTT; cdr3_aa: CASSLARDSGTQYF
cdr3_length: 13; j_call: TRBJ1-2; v_call: TRBV6-6; d_call: -; clone_size: -; cdr3_nt: TGTGCCAGCAGTAACGGGGGGGTCTATGGCTACACCTTC; cdr3_aa: CASSNGGVYGYTF
cdr3_length: 14; j_call: TRBJ1-1; v_call: TRBV4-3; d_call: -; clone_size: -; cdr3_nt: TGCGCCAGCAGCCAAGATGTTGGTAGAACTGAAGCTTTCTTT; cdr3_aa: CASSQDVGRTEAFF
cdr3_length: 14; j_call: TRBJ2-7; v_call: TRBV7-2; d_call: -; clone_size: -; cdr3_nt: TGTGCCAGCGGGGGGGCAAACCTTCCGTACGAGCAGTACTTC; cdr3_aa: CASGGANLPYEQYF
cdr3_length: 12; j_call: TRBJ2-7; v_call: TRBV6-6; d_call: -; clone_size: few; cdr3_nt: TGTGCCAGCAGCCCAGGCTCCTACGAGCAGTACTTC; cdr3_aa: CASSPGSYEQYF
cdr3_length: 15; j_call: TRBJ2-5; v_call: TRBV7-9; d_call: TRBD1; clone_size: once; cdr3_nt: TGTGCCAGCAGCTCGATAAACAGGGGCCAAGAGACCCAGTACTTC; cdr3_aa: CASSSINRGQETQYF
cdr3_length: 17; j_call: TRBJ2-1; v_call: TRBV23-1; d_call: TRBD2; clone_size: once; cdr3_nt: TGCGCCAGCAGTCTAGCGGGGGCCCTACCATGTTACAATGAGCAGTTCTTC; cdr3_aa: CASSLAGALPCYNEQFF
cdr3_length: 15; j_call: TRBJ2-4; v_call: TRBV5-6; d_call: -; clone_size: few; cdr3_nt: TGTGCCAGCAGCTCTGTCCTGATAGCCAAAAACATTCAGTACTTC; cdr3_aa: CASSSVLIAKNIQYF
cdr3_length: 16; j_call: TRBJ2-1; v_call: TRBV5-1; d_call: TRBD1; clone_size: -; cdr3_nt: TGCGCCAGCAGCCTAAGGACAGGGGGCTATGCTAGCGAGCAGTTCTTC; cdr3_aa: CASSLRTGGYASEQFF
cdr3_length: 14; j_call: TRBJ2-7; v_call: TRBV5-4; d_call: -; clone_size: -; cdr3_nt: TGTGCCAGCAGCTTGGCGCAGAAGAATTACGAGCAGTACTTC; cdr3_aa: CASSLAQKNYEQYF
cdr3_length: 14; j_call: TRBJ1-1; v_call: TRBV6-5; d_call: -; clone_size: -; cdr3_nt: TGTGCCAGCAGTTTCACAGTAACTAGCGCGGGAGCTTTCTTT; cdr3_aa: CASSFTVTSAGAFF
cdr3_length: 13; j_call: TRBJ1-2; v_call: TRBV27; d_call: -; clone_size: -; cdr3_nt: TGTGCCAGCAGTTCGGCAGGGACCTATGGCTACACCTTC; cdr3_aa: CASSSAGTYGYTF
cdr3_length: 17; j_call: TRBJ2-5; v_call: TRBV15; d_call: TRBD2; clone_size: -; cdr3_nt: TGTGCCACCAGCAGGGGCGGAGCTAGCGGGGGGATGGAGACCCAGTACTTC; cdr3_aa: CATSRGGASGGMETQYF
cdr3_length: 14; j_call: TRBJ2-1; v_call: TRBV18; d_call: -; clone_size: -; cdr3_nt: TGTGCCAGCTCACCGGCGGGGGCGCCGAATGAGCAGTTCTTC; cdr3_aa: CASSPAGAPNEQFF
cdr3_length: 15; j_call: TRBJ1-4; v_call: TRBV6-1; d_call: -; clone_size: once; cdr3_nt: TGTGCCAGCAGTGCGATAACCTCAACTAATGAAAAACTGTTTTTT; cdr3_aa: CASSAITSTNEKLFF
cdr3_length: 13; j_call: TRBJ2-5; v_call: TRBV5-1; d_call: -; clone_size: -; cdr3_nt: TGCGCCAGCAGAGTTGACAGGGAGGGGACCCAGTACTTC; cdr3_aa: CASRVDREGTQYF